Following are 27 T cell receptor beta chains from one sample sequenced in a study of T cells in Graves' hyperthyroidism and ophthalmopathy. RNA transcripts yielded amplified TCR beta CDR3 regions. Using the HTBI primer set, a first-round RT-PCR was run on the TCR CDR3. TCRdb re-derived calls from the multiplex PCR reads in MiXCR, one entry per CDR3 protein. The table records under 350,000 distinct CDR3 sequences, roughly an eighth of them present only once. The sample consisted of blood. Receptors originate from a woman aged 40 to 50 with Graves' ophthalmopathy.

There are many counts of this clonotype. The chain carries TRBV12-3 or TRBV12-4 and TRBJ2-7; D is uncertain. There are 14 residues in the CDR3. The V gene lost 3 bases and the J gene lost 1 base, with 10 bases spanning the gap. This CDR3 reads CASSFRVASYEQYF. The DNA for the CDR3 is TGTGCCAGCAGTTTTAGGGTCGCATCCTACGAGCAGTACTTC.

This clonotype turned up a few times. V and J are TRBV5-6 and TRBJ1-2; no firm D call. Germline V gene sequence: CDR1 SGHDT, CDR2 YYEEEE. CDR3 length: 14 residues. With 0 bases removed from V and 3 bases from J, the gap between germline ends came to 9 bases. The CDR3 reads CASSLERRYYGYTF. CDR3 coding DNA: TGTGCCAGCAGCTTGGAGCGGCGGTACTATGGCTACACCTTC.

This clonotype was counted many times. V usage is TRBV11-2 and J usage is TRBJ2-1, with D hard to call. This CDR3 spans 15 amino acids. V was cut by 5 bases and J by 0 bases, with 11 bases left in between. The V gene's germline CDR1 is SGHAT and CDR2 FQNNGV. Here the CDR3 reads CASSRTLSSYNEQFF. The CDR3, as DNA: TGTGCCAGCAGCCGTACCCTGAGCTCCTACAATGAGCAGTTCTTC.

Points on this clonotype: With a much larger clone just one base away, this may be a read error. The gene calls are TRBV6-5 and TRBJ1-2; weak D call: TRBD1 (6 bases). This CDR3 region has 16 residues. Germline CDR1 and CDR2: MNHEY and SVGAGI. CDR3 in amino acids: CAGSSDPQGLEGGYTF. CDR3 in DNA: TGTGCCGGCAGTTCCGACCCACAGGGACTCGAGGGTGGCTACACCTTC.

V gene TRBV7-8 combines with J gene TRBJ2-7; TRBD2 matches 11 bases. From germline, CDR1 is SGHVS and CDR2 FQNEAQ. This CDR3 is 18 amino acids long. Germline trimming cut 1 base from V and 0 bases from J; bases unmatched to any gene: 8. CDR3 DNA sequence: TGTGCCAGCAGCTTAGGCGTGACTAGCGGGGCCTCCTCCTACGAGCAGTACTTC. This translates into CASSLGVTSGASSYEQYF.

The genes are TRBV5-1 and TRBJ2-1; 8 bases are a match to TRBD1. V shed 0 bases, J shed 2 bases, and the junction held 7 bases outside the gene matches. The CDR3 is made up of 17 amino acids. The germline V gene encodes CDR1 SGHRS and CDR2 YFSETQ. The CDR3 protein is CASSLGFDRGPYNEQFF. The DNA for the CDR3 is TGCGCCAGCAGCTTGGGTTTTGACAGGGGACCCTACAATGAGCAGTTCTTC.

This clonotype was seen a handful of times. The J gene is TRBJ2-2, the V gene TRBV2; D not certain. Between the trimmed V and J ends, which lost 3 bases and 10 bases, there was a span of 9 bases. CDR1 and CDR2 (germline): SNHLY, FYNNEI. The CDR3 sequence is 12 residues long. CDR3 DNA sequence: TGTGCCAGCAGTGATCGGATAACGGAGCTGTTTTTT. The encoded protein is CASSDRITELFF.

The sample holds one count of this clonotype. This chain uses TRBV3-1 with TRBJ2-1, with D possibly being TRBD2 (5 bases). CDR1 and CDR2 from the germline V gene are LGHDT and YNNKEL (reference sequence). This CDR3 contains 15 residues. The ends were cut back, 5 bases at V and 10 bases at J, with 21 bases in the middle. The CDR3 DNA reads TGTGCCAGCAGCGCCTTGAGGAGGAGCGATTACGAGCAGTTCTTC. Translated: CASSALRRSDYEQFF.

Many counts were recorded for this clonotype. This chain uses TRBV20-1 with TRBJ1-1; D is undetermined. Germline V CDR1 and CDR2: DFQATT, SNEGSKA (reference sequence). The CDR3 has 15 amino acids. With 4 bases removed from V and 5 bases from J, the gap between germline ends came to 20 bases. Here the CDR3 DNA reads TGCAGTGCTAAGAGTAGACCCGCTGGACGAACTGAAGCTTTCTTT. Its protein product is CSAKSRPAGRTEAFF.

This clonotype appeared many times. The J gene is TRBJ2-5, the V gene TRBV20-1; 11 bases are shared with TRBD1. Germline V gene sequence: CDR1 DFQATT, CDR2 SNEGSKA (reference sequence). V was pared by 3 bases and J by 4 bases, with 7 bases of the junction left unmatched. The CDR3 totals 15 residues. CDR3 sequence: CSASAFGTGGETQYF. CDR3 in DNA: TGCAGTGCTAGTGCTTTCGGGACAGGGGGAGAGACCCAGTACTTC.

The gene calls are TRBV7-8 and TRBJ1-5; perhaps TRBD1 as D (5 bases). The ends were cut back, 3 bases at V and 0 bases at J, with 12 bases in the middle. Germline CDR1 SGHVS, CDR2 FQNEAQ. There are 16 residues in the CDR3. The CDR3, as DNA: TGTGCCAGCAGCTTGGGGACTGCAAATAGCAATCAGCCCCAGCATTTT. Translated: CASSLGTANSNQPQHF. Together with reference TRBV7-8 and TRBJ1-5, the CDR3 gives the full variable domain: GAGVSQSPRYKVAKRGQDVALRCDPISGHVSLFWYQQALGQGPEFLTYFQNEAQLDKSGLPSDRFFAERPEGSVSTLKIQRTQQEDSAVYLCASSLGTANSNQPQHFGDGTRLSIL.

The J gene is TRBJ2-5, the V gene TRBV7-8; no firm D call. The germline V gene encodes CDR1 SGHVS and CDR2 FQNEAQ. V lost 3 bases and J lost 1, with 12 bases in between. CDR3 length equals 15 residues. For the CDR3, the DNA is TGTGCCAGCAGCTTGATTACGGACCGCCAAGAGACCCAGTACTTC. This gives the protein CASSLITDRQETQYF.

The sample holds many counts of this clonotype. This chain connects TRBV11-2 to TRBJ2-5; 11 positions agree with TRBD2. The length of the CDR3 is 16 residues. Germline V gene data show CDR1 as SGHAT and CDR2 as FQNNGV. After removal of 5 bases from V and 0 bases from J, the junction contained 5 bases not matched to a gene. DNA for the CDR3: TGTGCCAGCAGCCCCCGACTAGCGGGGAACCAAGAGACCCAGTACTTC. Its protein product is CASSPRLAGNQETQYF. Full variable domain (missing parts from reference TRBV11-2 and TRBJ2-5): EAGVAQSPRYKIIEKRQSVAFWCNPISGHATLYWYQQILGQGPKLLIQFQNNGVVDDSQLPKDRFSAERLKGVDSTLKIQPAKLEDSAVYLCASSPRLAGNQETQYFGPGTRLLVL.

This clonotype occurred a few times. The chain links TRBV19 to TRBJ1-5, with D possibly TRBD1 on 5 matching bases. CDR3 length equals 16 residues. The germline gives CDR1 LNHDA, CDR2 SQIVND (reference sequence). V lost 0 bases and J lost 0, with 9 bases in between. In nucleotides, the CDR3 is TGTGCCAGTAGTATAGAGGCAGGGAATAGCAATCAGCCCCAGCATTTT. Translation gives CASSIEAGNSNQPQHF.

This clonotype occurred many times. The CDR3 loop reads CASSFGLAQETQYF. The CDR3 DNA is TGTGCCAGCAGTTTCGGCCTAGCCCAAGAGACCCAGTACTTC. This chain links TRBV28 with TRBJ2-5; possible D gene TRBD2, 5 bases. The CDR3 has 14 residues. Germline CDR1 MDHEN, CDR2 SYDVKM. With 3 bases removed from V and 1 base from J, the gap between germline ends came to 9 bases.

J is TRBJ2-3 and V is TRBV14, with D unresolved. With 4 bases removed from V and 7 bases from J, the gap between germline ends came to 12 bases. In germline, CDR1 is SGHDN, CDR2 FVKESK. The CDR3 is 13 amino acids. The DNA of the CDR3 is TGTGCCAGCAGCCCCTCCAGGAGTAATACGCAGTATTTT. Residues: CASSPSRSNTQYF. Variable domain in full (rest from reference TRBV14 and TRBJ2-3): EAGVTQFPSHSVIEKGQTVTLRCDPISGHDNLYWYRRVMGKEIKFLLHFVKESKQDESGMPNNRFLAERTGGTYSTLKVQPAELEDSGVYFCASSPSRSNTQYFGPGTRLTVL.

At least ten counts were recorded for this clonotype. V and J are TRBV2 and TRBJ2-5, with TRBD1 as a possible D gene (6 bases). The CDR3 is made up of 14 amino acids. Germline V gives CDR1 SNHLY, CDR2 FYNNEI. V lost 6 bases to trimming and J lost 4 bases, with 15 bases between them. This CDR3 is CASSARTVGETQYF. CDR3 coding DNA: TGTGCCAGCAGCGCCAGGACAGTGGGAGAGACCCAGTACTTC.

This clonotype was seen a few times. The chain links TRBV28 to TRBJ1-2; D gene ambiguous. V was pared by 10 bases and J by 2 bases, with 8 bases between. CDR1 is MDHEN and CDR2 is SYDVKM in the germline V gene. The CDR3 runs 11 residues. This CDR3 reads CATSKNYGYTF. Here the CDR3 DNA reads TGTGCCACCTCCAAAAACTATGGCTACACCTTC.

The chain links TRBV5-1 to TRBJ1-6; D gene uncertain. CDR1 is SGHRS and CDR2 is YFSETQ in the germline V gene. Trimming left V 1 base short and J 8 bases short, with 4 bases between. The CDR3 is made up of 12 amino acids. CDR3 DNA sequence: TGCGCCAGCAGCTTGTGGGATTCACCCCTCCACTTT. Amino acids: CASSLWDSPLHF.

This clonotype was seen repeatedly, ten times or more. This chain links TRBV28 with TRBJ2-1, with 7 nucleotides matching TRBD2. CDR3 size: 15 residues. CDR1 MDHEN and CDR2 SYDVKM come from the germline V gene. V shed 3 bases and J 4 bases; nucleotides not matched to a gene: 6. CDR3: CASSLRREWYNEQFF. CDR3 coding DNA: TGTGCCAGCAGTTTGCGGCGGGAGTGGTACAATGAGCAGTTCTTC.

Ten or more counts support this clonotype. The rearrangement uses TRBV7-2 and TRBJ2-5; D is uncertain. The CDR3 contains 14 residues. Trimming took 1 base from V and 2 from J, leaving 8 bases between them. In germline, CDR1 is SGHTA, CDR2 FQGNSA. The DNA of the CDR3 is TGTGCCAGCAGCTTAGGTCGGGCGCAAGAGACCCAGTACTTC. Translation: CASSLGRAQETQYF. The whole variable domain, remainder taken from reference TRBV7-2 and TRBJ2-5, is GAGVSQSPSNKVTEKGKDVELRCDPISGHTALYWYRQSLGQGLEFLIYFQGNSAPDKSGLPSDRFSAERTGGSVSTLTIQRTQQEDSAVYLCASSLGRAQETQYFGPGTRLLVL.

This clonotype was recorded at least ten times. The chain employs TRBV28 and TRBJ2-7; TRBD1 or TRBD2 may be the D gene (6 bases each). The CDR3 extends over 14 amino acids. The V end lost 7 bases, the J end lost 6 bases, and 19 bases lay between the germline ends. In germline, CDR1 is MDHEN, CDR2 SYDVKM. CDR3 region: CASTRWGDNIEQYF. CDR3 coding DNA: TGTGCCAGCACCCGGTGGGGGGACAATATCGAGCAGTACTTC.

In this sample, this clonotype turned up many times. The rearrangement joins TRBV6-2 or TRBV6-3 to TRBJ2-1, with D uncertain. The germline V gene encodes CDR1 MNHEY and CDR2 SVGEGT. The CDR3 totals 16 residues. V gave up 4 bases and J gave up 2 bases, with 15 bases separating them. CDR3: CASSSWRNPPYNEQFF. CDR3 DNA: TGTGCCAGCAGTTCCTGGCGGAATCCCCCCTACAATGAGCAGTTCTTC.

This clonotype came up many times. The CDR3, as DNA: TGCAGCGTTGGCAGGGTCACCTACGAGCAGTACTTC. Its translation is CSVGRVTYEQYF. The V gene is TRBV29-1, the J gene TRBJ2-7; D possibly corresponds to TRBD1 (5 bases). The CDR3 covers 12 residues. Trimming shortened V by 4 bases and J by 2 bases, and 9 bases separated the two germline ends. CDR1 is SQVTM, CDR2 ANQGSEA, per germline.

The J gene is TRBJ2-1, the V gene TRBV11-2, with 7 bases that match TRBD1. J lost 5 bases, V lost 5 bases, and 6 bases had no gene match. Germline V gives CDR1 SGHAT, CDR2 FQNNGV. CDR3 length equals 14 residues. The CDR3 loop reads CASSASGTDNEQFF. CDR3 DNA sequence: TGTGCCAGCAGCGCTTCCGGGACAGACAATGAGCAGTTCTTC.

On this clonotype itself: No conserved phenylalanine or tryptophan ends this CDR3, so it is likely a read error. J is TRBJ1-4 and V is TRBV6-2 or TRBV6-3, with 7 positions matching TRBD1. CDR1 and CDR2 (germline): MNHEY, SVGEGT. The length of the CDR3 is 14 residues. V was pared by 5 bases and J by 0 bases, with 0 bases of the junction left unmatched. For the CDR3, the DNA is TGTGCCAGCAGTCAGGGGGCAACTAATGAAAAACTGTTTCTT. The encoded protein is CASSQGATNEKLFL.

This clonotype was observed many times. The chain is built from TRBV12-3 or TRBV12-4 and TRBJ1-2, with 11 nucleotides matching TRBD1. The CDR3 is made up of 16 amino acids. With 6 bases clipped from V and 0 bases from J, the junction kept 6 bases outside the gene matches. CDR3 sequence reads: CASSSWTGGTNYGYTF. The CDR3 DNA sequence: TGTGCCAGCAGCTCTTGGACAGGGGGCACTAACTATGGCTACACCTTC.